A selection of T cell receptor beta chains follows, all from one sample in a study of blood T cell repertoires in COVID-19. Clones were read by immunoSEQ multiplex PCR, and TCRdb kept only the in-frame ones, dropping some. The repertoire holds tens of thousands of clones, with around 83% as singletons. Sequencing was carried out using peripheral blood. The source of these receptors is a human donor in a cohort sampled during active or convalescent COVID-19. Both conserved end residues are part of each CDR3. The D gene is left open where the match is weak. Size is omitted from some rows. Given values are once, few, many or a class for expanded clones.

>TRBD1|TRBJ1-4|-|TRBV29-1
TGCAGCGTTGGATACAGGGGTGGGGAAAAACTGTTTTTT
CSVGYRGGEKLFF
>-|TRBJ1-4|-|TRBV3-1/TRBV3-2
TGTGCCAGCAGCCCCCCAGGATCCCAGGGTGTTGAAAAACTGTTTTTT
CASSPPGSQGVEKLFF
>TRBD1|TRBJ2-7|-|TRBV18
TGTGCCAGCTCCCCTCGACAGGGGACCTACGAGCAGTACTTC
CASSPRQGTYEQYF
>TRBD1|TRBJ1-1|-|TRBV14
TGTGCCAGCAGCCCTAGACAGGGCGTAGGGATACAAGCTTTCTTT
CASSPRQGVGIQAFF
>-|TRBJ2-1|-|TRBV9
TGTGCCAGCAGCATACGGACAGACGGCGATGAGCAGTTCTTC
CASSIRTDGDEQFF
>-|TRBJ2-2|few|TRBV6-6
TGTGCCACTTCAATGAGTCGGGGGACCGGGGAGCTGTTTTTT
CATSMSRGTGELFF
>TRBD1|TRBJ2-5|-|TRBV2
TGTGCCAGCAGTTTCCGGACAGGGGGCTGGGAGACCCAGTACTTC
CASSFRTGGWETQYF
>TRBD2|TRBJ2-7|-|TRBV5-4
TGTGCCAGCAGCTCCACGGGGGGCTACGAGCAGTACTTC
CASSSTGGYEQYF
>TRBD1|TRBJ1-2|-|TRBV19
TGTGCCAGTAGTCCCAGACCCGACAGGGGCCACCTCTATGGCTACACCTTC
CASSPRPDRGHLYGYTF
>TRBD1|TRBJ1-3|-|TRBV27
TGTGCCAGCAGTTTAGACAGGGGGAACACCATATATTTT
CASSLDRGNTIYF
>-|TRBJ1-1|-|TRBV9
TGTGCCAGCAGCGAGGACAGCTCGGTGGGCACTGAAGCTTTCTTT
CASSEDSSVGTEAFF
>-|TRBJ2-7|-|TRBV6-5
TGTGCCAGCAGTTACACTGCAGGTTCTTACGAGCAGTACTTC
CASSYTAGSYEQYF
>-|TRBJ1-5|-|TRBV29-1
TGCAGCGTTGGAGGGGGGGGCAATCAGCCCCAGCATTTT
CSVGGGGNQPQHF
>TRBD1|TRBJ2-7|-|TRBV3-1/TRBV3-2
TGTGCCAGCAGCCCCCCCCCGGGACAGGGCGGCGAGCAGTACTTC
CASSPPPGQGGEQYF
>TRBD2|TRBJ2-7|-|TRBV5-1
TGCGCCAGCAGCTTGAAGCGGGGGTACCAGTACTTC
CASSLKRGYQYF
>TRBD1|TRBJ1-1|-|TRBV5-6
TGTGCCAGCAGGTACGGTAGGGGGCAGAACACTGAAGCTTTCTTT
CASRYGRGQNTEAFF
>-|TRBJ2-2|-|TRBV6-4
TGTGCCAGCAGTGACTCAACCCGAACACCACTAACCGGGGAGCTGTTTTTT
CASSDSTRTPLTGELFF
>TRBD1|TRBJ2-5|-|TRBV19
TGTGCCAGTAGTATGAGGGGACAGGGGCGAGAGACCCAGTACTTC
CASSMRGQGRETQYF
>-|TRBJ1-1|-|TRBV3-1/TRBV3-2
TGTGCCAGCAGCCAAGGGCAGTCCGGGGTTCGGAACACTGAAGCTTTCTTT
CASSQGQSGVRNTEAFF